Below are 14 T cell receptor beta chains sequenced from a single sample in a study of a mutant IDH1 vaccine in newly diagnosed glioma. Time point reported: week 23, last vaccination. Vaccination comprised doses that each held 300 ug of mutant IDH1 20-mer peptide, plus topical imiquimod. These receptors' targets are unknown. Profiling relied on immunoSEQ multiplex PCR, and the TCRdb table lists in-frame clones only, not all of them. The table includes about 43,000 clones, roughly 83% detected once. The source material was PBMCs, sampled from a glioma patient whose treatment included an IDH1 peptide vaccine. The receptors were sampled from a woman aged 18-30 years with glioma. Some clones in this sample may be carry-over from other donors' samples.

V is TRBV5-1 and J is TRBJ1-2; perhaps TRBD1 as D (5 bases). From germline, CDR1 is SGHRS and CDR2 YFSETQ. V was trimmed by 0 bases and J by 6 bases, leaving 9 bases between them. This CDR3 comprises 13 residues. CDR3 sequence reads: CASSLGRGDGYTF. The CDR3 DNA is TGCGCCAGCAGCTTGGGGCGAGGGGATGGCTACACCTTC.

The chain employs TRBV27 and TRBJ2-1, with 14 bases matching TRBD2. The germline CDR1 and CDR2 sequences are MNHEY and SMNVEV (reference sequence). V gave up 3 bases and J gave up 7 bases; unmatched junction bases: 2. This CDR3 region has 15 residues. CDR3 loop: CASSLGTSGRNEQFF. The CDR3 DNA sequence: TGTGCCAGCAGTTTGGGGACTAGCGGGAGAAATGAGCAGTTCTTC.

The CDR3 loop is CASSEAQPVFSGNTIYF. CDR3 in DNA: TGTGCCAGCAGTGAAGCGCAACCGGTTTTCTCTGGAAACACCATATATTTT. V is TRBV6-1 and J is TRBJ1-3; no clear D gene. Trimming cost V 0 bases and J 0 bases, with 12 bases left between them. This CDR3 region has 17 residues. Germline V gene lookup returns CDR1 MNHNS and CDR2 SASEGT.

This chain links TRBV2 with TRBJ1-1; tentatively, D is TRBD1 (5 bases). Looked up from germline, CDR1 is SNHLY and CDR2 is FYNNEI. Trimming took 8 bases from V and 4 from J, leaving 8 bases between them. The CDR3 covers 11 residues. The CDR3 spells CASGGFTEAFF. The CDR3 DNA is TGTGCCAGCGGGGGGTTCACTGAAGCTTTCTTT.

The V call is TRBV5-5, the J call TRBJ2-5, with D possibly being TRBD1 or TRBD2 (6 bases each). Germline CDR1 reads SGHKS; CDR2 reads YYEKEE (reference sequence). The CDR3 totals 14 residues. V was clipped by 5 bases and J by 4 bases, with 15 bases between them. The CDR3 DNA follows: TGTGCCAGCAGTTCAACAGGGAGGCGAGAGACCCAGTACTTC. Translated: CASSSTGRRETQYF. The full variable domain, rest sourced from reference TRBV5-5 and TRBJ2-5, is DAGVTQSPTHLIKTRGQQVTLRCSPISGHKSVSWYQQVLGQGPQFIFQYYEKEERGRGNFPDRFSARQFPNYSSELNVNALLLGDSALYLCASSSTGRRETQYFGPGTRLLVL.

The chain employs TRBV7-8 and TRBJ1-1, with D possibly being TRBD1 (5 bases). CDR1 SGHVS and CDR2 FQNEAQ come from the germline V gene. The V end was cut by 3 bases, the J end by 1 base, with 9 bases between. CDR3 length equals 14 residues. Here the CDR3 reads CASSFRQPNTEAFF. Here the CDR3 DNA reads TGTGCCAGCAGCTTCCGACAGCCGAACACTGAAGCTTTCTTT.

The rearrangement uses TRBV21-1 and TRBJ1-5; the D call in the table, TRBD1, was not verified against the DNA. TRBV21-1 is annotated as a pseudogene. The CDR3 runs to 15 residues. The DNA for the CDR3 is TGTGCCAGCAGCAACGACAGGGATAGCAATCAGCCCCAGCATTTT. Translating gives CASSNDRDSNQPQHF.

V is TRBV2 and J is TRBJ2-1, with 11 bases lining up with TRBD2. V lost 4 bases to trimming and J lost 7 bases; unmatched junction nucleotides: 18. Germline V gene lookup returns CDR1 SNHLY and CDR2 FYNNEI. The CDR3 totals 19 residues. Here the CDR3 reads CASSGGGLAAPPEPNEQFF. DNA for the CDR3: TGTGCCAGCAGTGGGGGGGGACTAGCGGCCCCTCCTGAACCGAATGAGCAGTTCTTC.

The chain employs TRBV28 and TRBJ2-1; 8 nucleotides agree with TRBD1. Looked up from germline, CDR1 is MDHEN and CDR2 is SYDVKM. The V gene end was trimmed by 3 bases and the J gene end by 6 bases; junction bases not matched to a gene: 10. This CDR3 has 16 residues. The DNA for the CDR3 is TGTGCCAGCAGTTTCAGACAGGGGAAGGGGGGCAATGAGCAGTTCTTC. It codes for CASSFRQGKGGNEQFF.

This clone was picked up one time. The V call is TRBV19, the J call TRBJ1-6, with 8 bases lining up with TRBD1. This CDR3 has 15 residues. The germline CDR1 and CDR2 sequences are LNHDA and SQIVND (reference sequence). The V and J ends lost 5 bases and 7 bases, in that order; junction bases with no gene match: 7. The CDR3 protein is CASSLRTGKNSPLHF. CDR3 in DNA: TGTGCCAGTAGTCTTCGGACAGGGAAGAATTCACCCCTCCACTTT.

This clone was observed a single time. The chain recombines TRBV6-4 with TRBJ2-4, with D maybe TRBD2 (5 bases). V lost 6 bases, J lost 2 bases, and 11 bases lay in between. CDR1 is MRHNA and CDR2 is SNTAGT in the germline V gene. The length of the CDR3 is 14 residues. The CDR3 DNA follows: TGTGCCAGCAGCCCCGGGATCTCCAAAAACATTCAGTACTTC. It is translated as CASSPGISKNIQYF.

The chain has TRBV7-9 and TRBJ2-5, with D perhaps matching TRBD2 (5 bases). This CDR3 comprises 13 residues. The V end was cut by 1 base, the J end by 7 bases, with 10 bases between. CDR1 is SEHNR and CDR2 is FQNEAQ in the germline V gene (reference sequence). The CDR3 region is CASSLGGRVTQYF. CDR3 nucleotide sequence: TGTGCCAGCAGCTTAGGTGGGCGGGTGACCCAGTACTTC.

The chain combines TRBV7-3 with TRBJ2-7; tentative D call: TRBD2 (5 bases). Trimming cost V 3 bases and J 3 bases, with 12 bases left between them. Germline CDR1 SGHTA, CDR2 FQGTGA. This CDR3 comprises 14 residues. The DNA for the CDR3 is TGTGCCAGCAGCTTTGACGGAGGAGGCTACGAGCAGTACTTC. Its protein is CASSFDGGGYEQYF.

This clone turned up a few times. The chain employs TRBV2 and TRBJ2-2; 9 bases align to TRBD1. The V gene's germline CDR1 is SNHLY and CDR2 FYNNEI. This CDR3 has 15 amino acids. The J segment lost 4 bases and the V segment lost 6 bases, leaving 6 bases of the junction unmatched. Here the CDR3 reads CASRLDRGITGELFF. For the CDR3, the DNA is TGTGCCAGCAGATTGGACAGGGGAATCACCGGGGAGCTGTTTTTT.